These 23 T cell receptor beta chains were all obtained from the same sample, sequenced in a study of T cells in Graves' hyperthyroidism and ophthalmopathy. RNA transcripts were the template for amplifying TCR beta CDR3 regions. An initial round of RT-PCR targeting the TCR CDR3 relied on the HTBI primer set. Using its own MiXCR run on the multiplex PCR reads, TCRdb lists one record per CDR3 protein. This table holds fewer than 550,000 distinct CDR3 sequences, approximately 14% found once. The sequenced sample was blood. These TCRs come from a woman aged 18-35 years with Graves' hyperthyroidism.

This clonotype was observed at least ten times. The CDR3 nucleotides are TGTGCCAGCACCCCGGGACAGGGGTTCGGCACCGGGGAGCTGTTTTTT. Residues: CASTPGQGFGTGELFF. V and J are TRBV27 and TRBJ2-2; 10 nucleotides agree with TRBD1. The CDR3 consists of 16 residues. Trimming took 7 bases from V and 4 from J; bases not matched to a gene: 9. Germline assignment: CDR1 MNHEY and CDR2 SMNVEV (reference sequence).

This clonotype has only a few counts. This chain connects TRBV6-1 to TRBJ2-7, with D unresolved. V lost 7 bases, J lost 0 bases, and 19 bases lay in between. The CDR3 extends over 16 amino acids. Germline V CDR1 and CDR2: MNHNS, SASEGT. CDR3 in amino acids: CASIGAGTSLSYEQYF. CDR3 nucleotide sequence: TGTGCCAGCATTGGAGCAGGCACTTCCCTCTCCTACGAGCAGTACTTC.

This clonotype has a count of ten or more. The chain has TRBV12-5 and TRBJ2-1, with TRBD2 matching over 9 bases. J lost 5 bases, V lost 2 bases, and 10 bases had no gene match. CDR3 length equals 17 residues. Germline V lookup: CDR1 LGHNT, CDR2 FRNRAP. The CDR3 loop is CASGLLKGGRAHNEQFF. The CDR3 DNA is TGTGCTAGTGGTTTGCTAAAAGGCGGGAGGGCCCACAATGAGCAGTTCTTC.

The gene calls are TRBV6-1 and TRBJ2-3; 12 bases fit TRBD2. Losses at the gene ends were 4 bases for V and 1 base for J; bases not matched to a gene: 6. In germline, CDR1 is MNHNS, CDR2 SASEGT. The CDR3 has 17 residues. The CDR3 loop reads CASSVSSGGEGTDTQYF. The DNA for the CDR3 is TGTGCCAGCAGTGTGTCTAGCGGGGGGGAAGGCACAGATACGCAGTATTTT.

This clonotype came up many times. The chain has TRBV6-1 and TRBJ1-2; possibly TRBD1 for D (6 bases). CDR1 is MNHNS and CDR2 is SASEGT in the germline V gene. Trimming left V 6 bases short and J 8 bases short, with 19 bases between. The CDR3 sequence is 14 residues long. In nucleotides, the CDR3 is TGTGCCAGCAGCAACGAGATGGGGGCGCGCGGCTACACCTTC. It is translated as CASSNEMGARGYTF.

This clonotype was recorded at least ten times. The chain is built from TRBV6-1 and TRBJ2-2, with D possibly being TRBD1 (5 bases). Germline V gene lookup returns CDR1 MNHNS and CDR2 SASEGT. V lost 6 bases, J lost 8 bases, and 19 bases lay in between. The CDR3 is made up of 15 amino acids. This CDR3 is CASSPRQSLGGELFF. CDR3 DNA sequence: TGTGCCAGCAGCCCCCGACAGTCCCTAGGGGGGGAGCTGTTTTTT.

The V call is TRBV24-1, the J call TRBJ2-4; 7 positions agree with TRBD2. The DNA end is a closer match to TRBJ2-1, so the J assignment may be wrong. The CDR3 covers 20 residues. The germline V gene has CDR1 KGHDR and CDR2 SFDVKD. The CDR3 sequence is CATSDTQEGGVRGTKNIQFF. CDR3 nucleotides: TGTGCCACCAGTGATACTCAGGAGGGAGGGGTGCGTGGGACCAAAAACATTCAGTTCTTC.

This clonotype was seen a handful of times. Given a much more abundant clone one base away, this may be a read error. This sequence joins TRBV5-1 and TRBJ2-1; perhaps TRBD2 as D (6 bases). Germline V gene sequence: CDR1 SGHRS, CDR2 YFSETQ. Trimming stripped 5 bases from V and 0 bases from J, with 21 bases between. This CDR3 region has 18 residues. For the CDR3, the DNA is TGCGCCAGCAGTGAGCGGGCAGCGGGTAGGAGCTCCTACAATGAGCAGTTCTTC. Its protein product is CASSERAAGRSSYNEQFF.

This clonotype has a count of ten or more. The V call is TRBV20-1, the J call TRBJ2-1; TRBD1 matches at 10 bases. V was clipped by 0 bases and J by 2 bases; unmatched bases: 13. The CDR3 spans 19 residues. The V gene's germline CDR1 is DFQATT and CDR2 SNEGSKA (reference sequence). CDR3 region: CSARDPRQGAISAYNEQFF. The CDR3 bases are TGCAGTGCTAGAGATCCGAGACAGGGGGCCATCTCGGCCTACAATGAGCAGTTCTTC.

This clonotype was seen ten or more times. The junction does not match germline at one end; this may be a read error. The chain combines TRBV13 with TRBJ1-4; tentative D call: TRBD1 (5 bases). Germline lookup yields CDR1 PRHDT and CDR2 FYEKMQ (reference sequence). This CDR3 has 14 residues. CDR3 amino acids: CANSYRQTNEKLFF. CDR3 DNA sequence: TGTGCCAACAGCTACCGACAGACCAATGAAAAACTGTTTTTT. Drawing the rest from reference TRBV13 and TRBJ1-4, the complete variable domain is AAGVIQSPRHLIKEKRETATLKCYPIPRHDTVYWYQQGPGQDPQFLISFYEKMQSDKGSIPDRFSAQQFSDYHSELNMSSLELGDSALYFCANSYRQTNEKLFFGSGTQLSVL.

The chain has TRBV12-3 or TRBV12-4 and TRBJ2-3; D gene ambiguous. The CDR3 is 15 amino acids. Trimming removed 4 bases at V and 0 bases at J, with 11 bases between. CDR3 amino acids: CASSYGQSSTDTQYF. CDR3 nucleotide sequence: TGTGCCAGCAGTTATGGGCAGTCAAGCACAGATACGCAGTATTTT.

This clonotype was counted only a few times. This chain links TRBV5-1 with TRBJ2-1, with D maybe TRBD1 (6 bases). V shed 4 bases and J shed 5 bases, with 22 bases lying between them. The CDR3 spans 17 residues. The germline V gene has CDR1 SGHRS and CDR2 YFSETQ. The CDR3 region is CASSPHFSGDNHNEQFF. The DNA of the CDR3 is TGCGCCAGCAGCCCCCATTTTTCAGGGGACAATCACAATGAGCAGTTCTTC.

This clonotype was seen at least ten times. The gene calls are TRBV12-3 or TRBV12-4 and TRBJ2-7; perhaps TRBD1 as D (6 bases). Trimming removed 5 bases at V and 2 bases at J, with 13 bases between. This CDR3 is 14 amino acids long. The CDR3 loop reads CASSQQGFAYEQYF. CDR3 coding DNA: TGTGCCAGCAGTCAACAGGGTTTCGCCTACGAGCAGTACTTC.

This clonotype was picked up many times. The rearrangement joins TRBV13 to TRBJ2-5; maybe TRBD1 (5 bases). The V gene lost 4 bases and the J gene lost 7 bases, with 10 bases spanning the gap. Per the germline V gene, CDR1 is PRHDT and CDR2 is FYEKMQ (reference sequence). The CDR3 is made up of 12 amino acids. The CDR3 DNA is TGTGCCAGCAGCTCCCTAAGGGGGACCCAGTACTTC. Translating it yields CASSSLRGTQYF.

This clonotype was counted only a few times. The CDR3 loop reads CASSLAATNEKLFF. The CDR3 coding sequence is TGCGCCAGCAGCTTGGCCGCAACTAATGAAAAACTGTTTTTT. The chain has TRBV5-1 and TRBJ1-4, with no clear D. CDR1 and CDR2 (germline): SGHRS, YFSETQ. The CDR3 spans 14 residues. V lost 0 bases to trimming and J lost 0 bases, with 3 bases between them. Full variable domain (rest looked up from reference TRBV5-1 and TRBJ1-4): KAGVTQTPRYLIKTRGQQVTLSCSPISGHRSVSWYQQTPGQGLQFLFEYFSETQRNKGNFPGRFSGRQFSNSRSEMNVSTLELGDSALYLCASSLAATNEKLFFGSGTQLSVL.

The sample holds many counts of this clonotype. The CDR3 sequence is CASSLRQGHNEQFF. The CDR3 DNA follows: TGCGCCAGCAGCTTGAGGCAGGGTCACAATGAGCAGTTCTTC. This rearrangement joins TRBV5-1 to TRBJ2-1, with D perhaps matching TRBD1 (5 bases). V was shortened by 1 base and J by 5 bases, with 10 bases between the two germline ends. Germline V gives CDR1 SGHRS, CDR2 YFSETQ. This CDR3 has 14 residues.

This clonotype was counted many times. V gene TRBV5-4 combines with J gene TRBJ2-3; the D gene is possibly TRBD2 (6 bases). Trimming pared 5 bases from V and 0 bases from J, leaving 10 bases between. CDR3 length: 14 amino acids. Germline V gives CDR1 SGHNT, CDR2 YYREEE (reference sequence). CDR3 DNA: TGTGCCAGCAGAGAACGGGGGAGCACAGATACGCAGTATTTT. This encodes CASRERGSTDTQYF.

This clonotype was seen repeatedly, ten times or more. J is TRBJ2-3 and V is TRBV7-2; TRBD2 matches 8 bases. This CDR3 region has 14 residues. Per the germline V gene, CDR1 is SGHTA and CDR2 is FQGNSA. Germline trimming cut 5 bases from V and 6 bases from J; bases unmatched to any gene: 7. Written as DNA, the CDR3 is TGTGCCAGCAGCCCCCAGGGACTAGTTGATACGCAGTATTTT. Its translation is CASSPQGLVDTQYF.

This clonotype was recorded many times. The V gene is TRBV12-3 or TRBV12-4, the J gene TRBJ2-1; 7 nucleotides line up with TRBD2. CDR3 length: 13 residues. The V segment lost 10 bases and the J segment 6 bases; nucleotides outside the gene matches: 9. The CDR3 sequence: CANSRGESNEQFF. The CDR3 DNA sequence: TGTGCCAACTCTCGGGGGGAGTCCAATGAGCAGTTCTTC.

In its sample, this clonotype was seen many times. For the CDR3, the DNA is TGTGCCAGCATCAAAAAGGAGGGAACCGGAGAGCAGTACTTC. It codes for CASIKKEGTGEQYF. The chain joins TRBV7-9 to TRBJ2-7, with D possibly being TRBD2 (6 bases). The CDR3 is made up of 14 amino acids. Germline V gene lookup returns CDR1 SEHNR and CDR2 FQNEAQ (reference sequence). The ends were cut back, 7 bases at V and 7 bases at J, with 20 bases in the middle.

This clonotype was recorded at least ten times. The chain joins TRBV2 to TRBJ1-2; D uncertain. Germline CDR1 and CDR2: SNHLY and FYNNEI. The CDR3 consists of 14 residues. Trimming left V 2 bases short and J 4 bases short, with 11 bases between. CDR3 nucleotides: TGTGCCAGCAGTGAAAAAAGGGAATCCTATGGCTACACCTTC. It codes for CASSEKRESYGYTF.

This clonotype has ten or more counts. The genes are TRBV18 and TRBJ1-1; no reliable D call. From germline, CDR1 is KGHSH and CDR2 LQKENI. The CDR3 totals 17 residues. Trimming shortened V by 1 base and J by 1 base, and 16 bases separated the two germline ends. In DNA, the CDR3 is TGTGCCAGCTCACCACGTTTGACTCCAAACACGAACACTGAAGCTTTCTTT. Its protein product is CASSPRLTPNTNTEAFF.

This clonotype appeared many times. The V and J genes are TRBV3-1 and TRBJ1-3, with D uncertain. Trimming stripped 2 bases from V and 2 bases from J, with 10 bases between. The CDR3 totals 15 residues. The germline gives CDR1 LGHDT, CDR2 YNNKEL (reference sequence). The DNA of the CDR3 is TGTGCCAGCAGCCAAAACGCCGAGGCTGGAAACACCATATATTTT. This encodes CASSQNAEAGNTIYF.